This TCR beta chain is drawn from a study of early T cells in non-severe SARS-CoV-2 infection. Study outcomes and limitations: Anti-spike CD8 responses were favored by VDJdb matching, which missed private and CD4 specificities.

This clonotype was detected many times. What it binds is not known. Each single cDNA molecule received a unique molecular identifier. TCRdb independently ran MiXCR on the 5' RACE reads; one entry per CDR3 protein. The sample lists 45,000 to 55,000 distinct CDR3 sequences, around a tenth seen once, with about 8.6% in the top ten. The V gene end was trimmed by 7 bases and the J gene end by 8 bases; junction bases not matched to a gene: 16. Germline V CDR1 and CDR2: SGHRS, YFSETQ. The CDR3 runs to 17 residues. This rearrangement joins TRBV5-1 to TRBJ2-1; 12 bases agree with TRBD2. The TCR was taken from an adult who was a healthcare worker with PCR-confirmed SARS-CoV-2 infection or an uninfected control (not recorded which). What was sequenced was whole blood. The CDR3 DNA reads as TGCGCCAGCGGCGGTGAACCCCCTAGCGGGAGGGCCTATGAGCAGTTCTTC. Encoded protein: CASGGEPPSGRAYEQFF.